This T cell receptor (beta chain) emerged from a study of blood T cell repertoires in COVID-19. Enrolled through a virtual design, the participants were between 18 and 89 years of age and came from about two dozen US areas. The assay was immunoSEQ multiplex PCR, and TCRdb's table has in-frame clones only and misses some. Of approximately 150,000 clones listed, about 80% are singletons. Trimming took 4 bases from V and 4 from J; bases not matched to a gene: 9. This CDR3 is built from 16 residues. CDR1 and CDR2 from the germline V gene are SGHAT and FQNNGV. The chain joins TRBV11-2 to TRBJ1-4; 7 bases align to TRBD1. The origin of this receptor is a man in his forties or fifties in a cohort exposed to, infected with or recovered from COVID-19 (not recorded which). The sample was PBMCs or T cells enriched from blood (not recorded which). Here the CDR3 DNA reads TGTGCCAGCAGCTCATCTACAGGGGCACTTAATGAAAAACTGTTTTTT. Amino acid sequence: CASSSSTGALNEKLFF.